The present T cell receptor beta chain was sequenced within a study of T cells expressing NK-cell markers. Study-level information: Repertoire data for TCR beta were derived from sorted T cells (CD3+CD56+NKG2C+, CD3+CD56+NKG2C- and CD3+CD56-NKG2C+). Just one sequenced donor of eight was HCMV-seronegative, while seven were seropositive.

The germline V gene encodes CDR1 DFQATT and CDR2 SNEGSKA (reference sequence). The CDR3 loop spans 20 amino acids. TCR beta cDNA was made by 5'RACE template switching with UMIs. From its re-call of the 5' RACE reads, TCRdb lists each CDR3 protein once, without DNA. This sample carries about 550,000 distinct CDR3 sequences, with 3% to 4.5% going to the ten biggest clones. This receptor was identified in a man younger than 30 in good health. The source material was blood T cells: a sorted CD56 or NKG2C T cell subset, CD4+ or CD8+ T cells, or bulk PBMC T cells (not recorded which). The chain has TRBV20-1 and TRBJ2-5; lacking DNA, the TRBD2 call made by TCRdb goes unchecked. The CDR3 reads CSASLPRDAPGLGVRETQYF.